Each of the 4 T cell receptor beta chains below was sequenced from the same sample in a study of T cell repertoires in cytomegalovirus infection. MiXCR, run by TCRdb on the reads, gives a single entry per CDR3 protein. The data contain 700,000 to 950,000 distinct CDR3 sequences, roughly 33% of them singletons. Their antigen targets remain unknown. This specimen was cultured CD8+ T cells from PBMCs, taken from culture after CMV antigen stimulation. Source of these receptors: a human donor in good health (CMV status not recorded). Some clones in this sample may be carry-over from other donors' samples.

The chain couples TRBV19 to TRBJ2-7; 8 bases agree with TRBD2. The CDR3 covers 15 residues. The germline V gene encodes CDR1 LNHDA and CDR2 SQIVND (reference sequence). Trimming removed 4 bases from V and 2 bases from J; junction bases left unmatched: 7. The CDR3 sequence: CASSTRGGYTYEQYF. CDR3 DNA: TGTGCCAGTAGTACCCGGGGGGGCTATACCTACGAGCAGTACTTC.

This clonotype showed up just a few times. V is TRBV6-2 or TRBV6-3 and J is TRBJ1-5; weak D call: TRBD1 (5 bases). The CDR3 runs 13 residues. V lost 11 bases and J 4 bases, leaving 15 bases between the germline ends. Germline V gives CDR1 MNHEY, CDR2 SVGEGT. The CDR3 DNA reads as TGTGCCGCGGGGCAGGGAGGAAATCAGCCCCAGCATTTT. It specifies CAAGQGGNQPQHF.

In this sample, this clonotype turned up many times. The gene calls are TRBV7-2 and TRBJ2-5; D unclear. V gave up 10 bases and J gave up 0 bases, with 9 bases separating them. Germline lookup yields CDR1 SGHTA and CDR2 FQGNSA. The CDR3 covers 12 residues. The CDR3 sequence is CATSVDQETQYF. The CDR3 coding sequence is TGTGCCACCTCTGTGGACCAAGAGACCCAGTACTTC.

Details on this clonotype: Since no conserved phenylalanine or tryptophan closes the CDR3, a read error is the likely cause. The limits of the CDR3 on the DNA are not certain, so only TCRdb's listed CDR3 is given. The chain combines TRBV20-1 with TRBJ1-2; the table assigns TRBD1, which was not confirmed against the DNA. The CDR3 comprises 14 residues, both ends counted. Germline V CDR1 and CDR2: DFQATT, SNEGSKA (reference sequence). The CDR3 loop is CSAPTATATQFITI.